Presented here are 23 T cell receptor beta chains from one specimen sequenced in a study of shared clonotypes between healthy human individuals. Measured with immunoSEQ multiplex PCR; TCRdb has only the in-frame clones, and not every one. Here the sample spans about 2.5 million clones, 92% being singletons. The sequenced sample consisted of naive CD4+ T cells from PBMCs. Subset defined: CD45RA+ positively selected. The source of these receptors is a man aged 18 to 30 in good health. Some clones in this sample may be carry-over from other donors' samples.

Note on this clone: At the DNA level, this CDR3 is encoded by other sequences in the same sample as well. V usage is TRBV28 and J usage is TRBJ1-5; TRBD1 agrees at 8 bases. Germline lookup yields CDR1 MDHEN and CDR2 SYDVKM. After removal of 4 bases from V and 6 bases from J, the junction contained 2 bases not matched to a gene. This CDR3 has 13 amino acids. The CDR3 protein is CASSSDRVQPQHF. CDR3 sequence (DNA): TGTGCCAGCAGTTCGGACAGGGTTCAGCCCCAGCATTTT.

The chain joins TRBV5-3 to TRBJ2-7; 8 bases agree with TRBD2. TRBV5-3 is an open reading frame, and its role is uncertain. This CDR3 contains 16 residues. With V trimmed by 1 base and J by 3 bases, 9 bases remained unmatched. The CDR3, as DNA: TGTGCCAGAAGCTTGCGTTTTACTAGCGGTAGCTACGAGCAGTACTTC. Translating it yields CARSLRFTSGSYEQYF.

CDR3 sequence reads: CASSRASGVLGEAFF. DNA for the CDR3: TGTGCCAGCAGTCGGGCCTCAGGGGTATTGGGTGAAGCTTTCTTT. The rearrangement uses TRBV27 and TRBJ1-1, with D possibly TRBD1 on 6 matching bases. The CDR3 loop spans 15 amino acids. Germline V gene lookup returns CDR1 MNHEY and CDR2 SMNVEV (reference sequence). Trimming removed 5 bases at V and 7 bases at J, with 20 bases between.

The chain links TRBV9 to TRBJ2-7; tentatively, D is TRBD1 or TRBD2 (5 bases each). The germline V gene has CDR1 SGDLS and CDR2 YYNGEE. The ends were cut back, 0 bases at V and 3 bases at J, with 13 bases in the middle. CDR3 size: 15 residues. This CDR3 is CASSVGGGVGYEQYF. Written as DNA, the CDR3 is TGTGCCAGCAGCGTAGGTGGGGGAGTAGGCTACGAGCAGTACTTC.

The chain uses TRBV11-3 and TRBJ2-5, with a possible D match to TRBD2 (5 bases). V dropped 1 base and J dropped 2 bases, with 17 bases sitting between them. CDR3 length equals 17 residues. Germline loops: CDR1 SGHNT, CDR2 YENEEA. CDR3 residues: CASSLGRAGDTQETQYF. The CDR3 DNA sequence: TGTGCCAGCAGCTTAGGGCGGGCGGGCGACACTCAAGAGACCCAGTACTTC.

This clone was found once. The chain links TRBV11-2 to TRBJ2-1; 7 bases line up with TRBD1. V lost 5 bases to trimming and J lost 4 bases; unmatched junction nucleotides: 8. This CDR3 has 15 amino acids. The germline V gene encodes CDR1 SGHAT and CDR2 FQNNGV. The CDR3 nucleotides are TGTGCCAGCAGCATCCGGGACAGTCGTTACAATGAGCAGTTCTTC. This gives the protein CASSIRDSRYNEQFF.

This chain links TRBV5-1 with TRBJ2-3; D may be TRBD1 or TRBD2 (5 bases each). Germline V gene data show CDR1 as SGHRS and CDR2 as YFSETQ. CDR3 length equals 15 residues. V was trimmed by 4 bases and J by 0 bases, leaving 12 bases between them. The CDR3 DNA is TGCGCCAGCAGCGGGACGGGACGGAGCACAGATACGCAGTATTTT. Its protein product is CASSGTGRSTDTQYF. The full variable domain, in which reference TRBV5-1 and TRBJ2-3 provide the parts outside the CDR3, is KAGVTQTPRYLIKTRGQQVTLSCSPISGHRSVSWYQQTPGQGLQFLFEYFSETQRNKGNFPGRFSGRQFSNSRSEMNVSTLELGDSALYLCASSGTGRSTDTQYFGPGTRLTVL.

On this clone: Distinct nucleotide sequences in the sample also encode this CDR3. This chain uses TRBV5-1 with TRBJ2-1, with D perhaps matching TRBD1 or TRBD2 (5 bases each). V lost 0 bases to trimming and J lost 0 bases, with 10 bases between them. The CDR3 length is 16 residues. Germline V gene data show CDR1 as SGHRS and CDR2 as YFSETQ. CDR3 loop: CASSLGAGSSYNEQFF. CDR3 DNA: TGCGCCAGCAGCTTGGGGGCAGGGAGCTCCTACAATGAGCAGTTCTTC. The variable domain in full, completed from reference TRBV5-1 and TRBJ2-1, reads KAGVTQTPRYLIKTRGQQVTLSCSPISGHRSVSWYQQTPGQGLQFLFEYFSETQRNKGNFPGRFSGRQFSNSRSEMNVSTLELGDSALYLCASSLGAGSSYNEQFFGPGTRLTVL.

The rearrangement links TRBV28 to TRBJ2-1, with TRBD2 matching over 8 bases. Germline assignment: CDR1 MDHEN and CDR2 SYDVKM. V dropped 4 bases and J dropped 7; count of bases not matched to a gene: 9. This CDR3 is built from 15 residues. CDR3 loop: CASSSPGLGTNEQFF. In DNA, the CDR3 is TGTGCCAGCAGTTCACCGGGACTAGGGACGAATGAGCAGTTCTTC.

V is TRBV6-1 and J is TRBJ2-5, with D hard to call. The CDR3 runs to 11 residues. The V end was cut by 6 bases, the J end by 4 bases, with 6 bases between. CDR1 is MNHNS, CDR2 SASEGT, per germline. CDR3 protein: CASRRPETQYF. The CDR3 DNA reads as TGTGCCAGCAGAAGGCCAGAGACCCAGTACTTC.

In DNA, the CDR3 is TGCAGCGTTGAAAGGTCAGGGGCCCTTACAGATACGCAGTATTTT. Protein product: CSVERSGALTDTQYF. The chain joins TRBV29-1 to TRBJ2-3; a weak D match, TRBD1 (6 bases). This CDR3 region has 15 residues. The V gene lost 2 bases and the J gene lost 3 bases, with 15 bases spanning the gap. From germline, CDR1 is SQVTM and CDR2 ANQGSEA.

The chain has TRBV4-2 and TRBJ2-7; a possible D gene is TRBD1 (6 bases). V lost 4 bases, J lost 2 bases, and 9 bases lay in between. In germline, CDR1 is LGHNA, CDR2 YNFKEQ. The CDR3 is 13 residues long. The CDR3 DNA reads TGTGCCAGCAGCCCCGGACAGACCTACGAGCAGTACTTC. Encoded protein: CASSPGQTYEQYF.

The J gene is TRBJ2-7, the V gene TRBV9; 9 positions match TRBD1. CDR1 is SGDLS and CDR2 is YYNGEE in the germline V gene. CDR3 length: 14 residues. The V and J ends lost 4 bases and 2 bases, in that order; junction bases with no gene match: 4. CDR3 in amino acids: CASSRGDRAYEQYF. The CDR3 nucleotides are TGTGCCAGCAGCCGGGGGGACAGGGCCTACGAGCAGTACTTC.

V is TRBV9 and J is TRBJ1-2; D call uncertain. The V gene lost 0 bases and the J gene lost 4 bases, with 10 bases spanning the gap. CDR1 is SGDLS and CDR2 is YYNGEE in the germline V gene. The CDR3 sequence is 14 residues long. The CDR3 sequence is CASSVGQPFYGYTF. CDR3 bases: TGTGCCAGCAGCGTAGGGCAGCCGTTCTATGGCTACACCTTC.

The chain employs TRBV18 and TRBJ1-4; D is ambiguous. V lost 3 bases and J 7 bases, leaving 9 bases between the germline ends. The germline gives CDR1 KGHSH, CDR2 LQKENI. CDR3 length: 13 residues. For the CDR3, the DNA is TGTGCCAGCTCACCCGACGGTAGTGAAAAACTGTTTTTT. It yields the protein CASSPDGSEKLFF.

The count of this clone is one. Other DNA sequences in the sample encode the same CDR3. This rearrangement joins TRBV5-1 to TRBJ2-6; 8 bases map to TRBD1. From germline, CDR1 is SGHRS and CDR2 YFSETQ. The CDR3 totals 15 residues. Trimming at V came to 6 bases and at J to 1 base, leaving 3 bases not matched to a gene. The CDR3 spells CASTDRVSGANVLTF. The CDR3 DNA follows: TGCGCCAGCACGGACAGGGTGTCTGGGGCCAACGTCCTGACTTTC.

This chain joins TRBV2 and TRBJ1-4; D is unresolved. V was pared by 6 bases and J by 0 bases, with 17 bases between. The CDR3 runs 17 residues. Germline CDR1 is SNHLY and CDR2 is FYNNEI. CDR3 coding DNA: TGTGCCAGCAGCCCAGACCCGTACGGTGCAACTAATGAAAAACTGTTTTTT. It encodes CASSPDPYGATNEKLFF.

This clone was recorded once. The chain uses TRBV5-1 and TRBJ2-7; D might be TRBD2 (6 bases). Trimming took 4 bases from V and 1 from J, leaving 15 bases between them. CDR3 size: 15 residues. Germline CDR1 and CDR2: SGHRS and YFSETQ. Here the CDR3 reads CASSPGTLLSYEQYF. DNA of the CDR3: TGCGCCAGCAGCCCTGGGACTTTATTATCCTACGAGCAGTACTTC.

This chain uses TRBV25-1 with TRBJ2-5; the D call may be TRBD1 or TRBD2 (5 bases each). This CDR3 is 16 amino acids long. V was clipped by 3 bases and J by 1 base, with 15 bases between them. Germline-derived CDR1 and CDR2 are MGHDK and SYGVNS. CDR3 bases: TGTGCCAGCAGTGATTCTACTGGGACGGCCCAAGAGACCCAGTACTTC. It encodes CASSDSTGTAQETQYF.

The chain couples TRBV5-4 to TRBJ2-7; perhaps D is TRBD1 or TRBD2 (5 bases each). The CDR3 spans 14 residues. The germline CDR1 and CDR2 sequences are SGHNT and YYREEE (reference sequence). V was trimmed by 2 bases and J by 3 bases, leaving 12 bases between them. CDR3 region: CASSFSGPNYEQYF. The CDR3 nucleotides read TGTGCCAGCAGCTTTTCGGGACCAAACTACGAGCAGTACTTC.

The chain is built from TRBV25-1 and TRBJ1-1, with a tentative D call TRBD1 (5 bases). Trimming took 8 bases from V and 3 from J, leaving 25 bases between them. CDR1 and CDR2 (germline): MGHDK, SYGVNS. The CDR3 runs 17 residues. The CDR3 reads CASPPRGLSMEDTEAFF. The CDR3 DNA reads as TGTGCCAGCCCCCCCCGGGGACTGTCGATGGAGGACACTGAAGCTTTCTTT.

V gene TRBV6-5 combines with J gene TRBJ2-7; TRBD2 is a possible D gene (6 bases). There are 13 residues in the CDR3. Trimming removed 5 bases from V and 0 bases from J, with 8 bases in between. From germline, CDR1 is MNHEY and CDR2 SVGAGI. CDR3 sequence reads: CASSAGRSYEQYF. Written as DNA, the CDR3 is TGTGCCAGCAGTGCGGGACGCTCCTACGAGCAGTACTTC.

A few counts support this clone. This chain links TRBV6-1 with TRBJ1-3, with D unresolved. CDR3 length: 15 amino acids. From germline, CDR1 is MNHNS and CDR2 SASEGT. V lost 6 bases and J 4 bases, leaving 16 bases between the germline ends. The CDR3 DNA sequence: TGTGCCAGCAGCTCTTCCGGCCGGCTCGGAAACACCATATATTTT. It codes for CASSSSGRLGNTIYF.